Each of the 5 T cell receptor beta chains below was sequenced from the same sample in a study of long-term antiretroviral therapy in people with HIV (dated by TCRdb to the early 2020s). The immunoSEQ hsTCRB v3.0 assay was used at survey level resolution to sequence the TRB variable region. TCRdb re-hosts the immuneACCESS table, in-frame sequences only. Its copies lack some clones; in the studies checked, an unresolved V gene accounts for under half of them, and the cause for the rest is not known. This sample holds 20,000 to 25,000 clones; about four fifths were observed only once. About 10% of the sample lies in the top ten. Sequenced material: unsorted PBMCs, taken less than 2.5 years after starting antiretroviral therapy. The receptors were sampled from a man aged 35-49 years with HIV.

V usage is TRBV19 and J usage is TRBJ1-5; 7 bases fit TRBD1. CDR1 and CDR2 from the germline V gene are LNHDA and SQIVND (reference sequence). Unmatched junction bases numbered 8, after V lost 3 bases and J lost 3 bases. This CDR3 comprises 16 residues. Here the CDR3 reads CASSMSGTAINQPQHF. CDR3 DNA: TGTGCCAGTAGTATGTCCGGGACAGCCATCAATCAGCCCCAGCATTTT.

The chain joins TRBV14 to TRBJ2-7, with TRBD2 as a possible D gene (5 bases). The CDR3 runs 14 residues. V lost 1 base and J lost 2, with 9 bases in between. Germline values: CDR1 SGHDN, CDR2 FVKESK. The CDR3 region has the DNA TGTGCCAGCAGCCAAGGGGGAGCCCCCTACGAGCAGTACTTC. Amino acid sequence: CASSQGGAPYEQYF.

The CDR3 DNA reads as TGTGCCAGCAGTGGGAATAAGCGGGTCATGGTAAACACTGAAGCTTTCTTT. It codes for CASSGNKRVMVNTEAFF. This chain joins TRBV2 and TRBJ1-1, with D uncertain. The CDR3 totals 17 residues. From germline, CDR1 is SNHLY and CDR2 FYNNEI. Trimming pared 4 bases from V and 2 bases from J, leaving 20 bases between.

The rearrangement uses TRBV9 and TRBJ1-1, with D perhaps TRBD1 (5 bases). The V end lost 0 bases, the J end lost 6 bases, and 15 bases lay between the germline ends. CDR1 and CDR2 from the germline V gene are SGDLS and YYNGEE. There are 15 residues in the CDR3. Written as DNA, the CDR3 is TGTGCCAGCAGCGTAGTATCCGGGGGTTACGCTGAAGCTTTCTTT. Its protein is CASSVVSGGYAEAFF. The variable domain in full, completed from reference TRBV9 and TRBJ1-1, reads DSGVTQTPKHLITATGQRVTLRCSPRSGDLSVYWYQQSLDQGLQFLIQYYNGEERAKGNILERFSAQQFPDLHSELNLSSLELGDSALYFCASSVVSGGYAEAFFGQGTRLTVV.

V is TRBV9 and J is TRBJ1-1; 9 nucleotides align to TRBD1. The CDR3 covers 14 residues. Trimming cost V 4 bases and J 8 bases; bases outside gene matches: 9. The germline CDR1 and CDR2 sequences are SGDLS and YYNGEE. This CDR3 is CASSPRTGVREAFF. The CDR3 bases are TGTGCCAGCAGCCCACGGACAGGGGTGAGGGAAGCTTTCTTT.